This T cell receptor (beta chain) was recorded in a study of Ad26.COV2.S vaccination and SARS-CoV-2 variants. Study-level background: The trial was COV1001 and the donor's arm was Ad26.COV2.S. Study-wide results and caveats: Across vaccine and placebo recipients, the breadth of non-spike TCRs was similar. Substantial breadth in spike-specific CD8+ and CD4+ T cell responses was reportedly seen after vaccination.

The J segment lost 1 base and the V segment lost 3 bases, leaving 6 bases of the junction unmatched. The CDR3 runs 15 residues. Germline lookup yields CDR1 LNHDA and CDR2 SQIVND (reference sequence). Note on this clone: Its antigen is not identified.

The treatment denotes: about 20 received Ad26.COV2.S at low or high dose, single or two shots; about 5 received placebo; per-sample allocation not given. Sampling occurred on day 63 after the first vaccine or placebo injection. Clones were sequenced by immunoSEQ multiplex PCR, and TCRdb holds only the in-frame ones, with some missing. The repertoire holds about 680,000 clones, with 70% to 90% as singletons. This sequence originates from a person aged 18 to 65 who received the Ad26.COV2.S COVID-19 vaccine or a placebo. This sequence joins TRBV19 and TRBJ2-7; 7 nucleotides agree with TRBD2. This sample comprised peripheral blood, obtained in a trial of Ad26.COV2.S vaccine versus placebo. CDR3 loop: CASSIALAASYEQYF. The DNA of the CDR3 is TGTGCCAGTAGTATCGCCCTAGCGGCGTCCTACGAGCAGTACTTC. The full variable domain, in which reference TRBV19 and TRBJ2-7 provide the parts outside the CDR3, is DGGITQSPKYLFRKEGQNVTLSCEQNLNHDAMYWYRQDPGQGLRLIYYSQIVNDFQKGDIAEGYSVSREKKESFPLTVTSAQKNPTAFYLCASSIALAASYEQYFGPGTRLTVT.